The sequence of this T cell receptor beta chain was determined in a study of neurological immune-mediated disorders. This clonotype was recorded at least ten times. Trimming shortened V by 4 bases and J by 5 bases, and 12 bases separated the two germline ends. Germline-derived CDR1 and CDR2 are SGHRS and YFSETQ. The CDR3 runs 14 residues. TCRdb passed the 5' RACE reads through MiXCR, listing each CDR3 protein once. There are 55,000 to 70,000 distinct CDR3 sequences in the sample; 9.5% to 12% occur only once, and approximately 1.8% lies in the top ten. The rearrangement joins TRBV5-1 to TRBJ2-2; maybe TRBD1 (6 bases). The specimen was PBMCs. The TCR comes from a man aged 55-75 years in good health. CDR3 in DNA: TGCGCCAGCAGCAAAGGGACATCGACCGGGGAGCTGTTTTTT. It encodes CASSKGTSTGELFF.